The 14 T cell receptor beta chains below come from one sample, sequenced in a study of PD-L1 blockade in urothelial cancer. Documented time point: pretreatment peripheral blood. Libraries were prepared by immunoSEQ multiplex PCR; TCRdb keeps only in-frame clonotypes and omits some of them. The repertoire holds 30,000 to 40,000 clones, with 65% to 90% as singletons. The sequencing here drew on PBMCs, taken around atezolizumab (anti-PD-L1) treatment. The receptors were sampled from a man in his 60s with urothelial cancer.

The CDR3 region is CAFRDRGEEKLFF. DNA of the CDR3: TGTGCCTTCCGGGACAGGGGCGAGGAAAAACTGTTTTTT. This chain joins TRBV30 and TRBJ1-4, with TRBD1 matching over 10 bases. The CDR3 sequence is 13 residues long. Germline values: CDR1 GTSNPN, CDR2 SVGIG (reference sequence). Unmatched junction bases numbered 7, after V lost 7 bases and J lost 8 bases.

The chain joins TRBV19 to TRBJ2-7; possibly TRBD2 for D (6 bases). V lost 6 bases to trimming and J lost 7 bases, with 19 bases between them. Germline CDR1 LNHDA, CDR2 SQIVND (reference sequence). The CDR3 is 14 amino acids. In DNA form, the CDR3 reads TGTGCCAGTAGCGCCCCGGATCTCGGGGGAGAGCAGTACTTC. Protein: CASSAPDLGGEQYF.

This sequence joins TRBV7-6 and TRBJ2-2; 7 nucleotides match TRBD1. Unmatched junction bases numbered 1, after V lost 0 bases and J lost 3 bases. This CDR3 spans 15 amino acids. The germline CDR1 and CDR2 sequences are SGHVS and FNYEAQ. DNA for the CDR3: TGTGCCAGCAGCTTAGCGCAGGGGGACACCGGGGAGCTGTTTTTT. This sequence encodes CASSLAQGDTGELFF.

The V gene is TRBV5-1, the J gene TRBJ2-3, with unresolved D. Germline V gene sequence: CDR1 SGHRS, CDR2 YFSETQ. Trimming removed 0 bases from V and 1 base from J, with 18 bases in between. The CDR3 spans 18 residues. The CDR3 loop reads CASSLDPPGSPGTDTQYF. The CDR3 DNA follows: TGCGCCAGCAGCTTGGACCCCCCCGGTTCTCCGGGCACAGATACGCAGTATTTT.

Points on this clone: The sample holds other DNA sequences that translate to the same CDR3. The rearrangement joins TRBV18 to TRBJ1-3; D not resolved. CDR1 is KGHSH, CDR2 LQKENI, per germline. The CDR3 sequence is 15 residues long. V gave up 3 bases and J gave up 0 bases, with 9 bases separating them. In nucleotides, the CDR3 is TGTGCCAGCTCACCCTCGGGGAGCTCTGGAAACACCATATATTTT. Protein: CASSPSGSSGNTIYF.

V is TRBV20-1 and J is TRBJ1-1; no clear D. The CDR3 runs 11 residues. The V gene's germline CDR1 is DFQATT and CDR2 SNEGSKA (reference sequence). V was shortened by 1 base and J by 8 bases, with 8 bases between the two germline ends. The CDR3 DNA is TGCAGTGCTAGAGTGGGCCTGGAAGCTTTCTTT. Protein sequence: CSARVGLEAFF.

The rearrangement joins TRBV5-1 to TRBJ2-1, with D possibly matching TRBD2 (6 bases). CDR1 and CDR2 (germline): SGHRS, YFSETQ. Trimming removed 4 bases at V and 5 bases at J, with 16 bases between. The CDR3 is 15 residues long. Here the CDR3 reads CASSLKGLPDNEQFF. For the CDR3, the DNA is TGCGCCAGCAGCCTAAAAGGACTACCCGACAATGAGCAGTTCTTC.

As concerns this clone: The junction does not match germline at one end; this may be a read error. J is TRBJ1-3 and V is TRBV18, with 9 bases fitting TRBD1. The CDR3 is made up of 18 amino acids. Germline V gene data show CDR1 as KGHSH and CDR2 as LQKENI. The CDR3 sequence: CASSTPGQGPSSGNTIYF. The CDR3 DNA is TGTGCCAGCTCAACACCGGGACAGGGACCTTCCTCTGGAAACACCATATATTTT.

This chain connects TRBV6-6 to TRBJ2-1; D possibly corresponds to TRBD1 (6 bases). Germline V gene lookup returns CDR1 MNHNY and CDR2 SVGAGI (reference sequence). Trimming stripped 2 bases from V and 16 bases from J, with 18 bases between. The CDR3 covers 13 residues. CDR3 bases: TGTGCCAGCAGTTACGCACAGGGTATGAGTCAATTCTTC. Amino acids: CASSYAQGMSQFF.

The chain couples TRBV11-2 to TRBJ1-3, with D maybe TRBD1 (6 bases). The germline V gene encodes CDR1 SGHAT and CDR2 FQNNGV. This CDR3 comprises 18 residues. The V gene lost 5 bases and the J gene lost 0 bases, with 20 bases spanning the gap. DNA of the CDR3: TGTGCCAGCAGCCACTCCACAACAGGGAGTTCCTCTGGAAACACCATATATTTT. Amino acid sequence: CASSHSTTGSSSGNTIYF.

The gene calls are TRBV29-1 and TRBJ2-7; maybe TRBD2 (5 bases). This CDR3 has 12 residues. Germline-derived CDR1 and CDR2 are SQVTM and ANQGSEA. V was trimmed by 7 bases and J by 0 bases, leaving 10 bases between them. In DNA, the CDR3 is TGCAGCGGGCGGACTTCCTCCTACGAGCAGTACTTC. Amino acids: CSGRTSSYEQYF.

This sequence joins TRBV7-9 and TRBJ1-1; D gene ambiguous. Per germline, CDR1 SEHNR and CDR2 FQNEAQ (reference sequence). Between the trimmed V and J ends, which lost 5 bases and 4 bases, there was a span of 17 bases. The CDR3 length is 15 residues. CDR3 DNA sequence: TGTGCCAGCAGCCCCGGGAGGGCCGTGGGCACTGAAGCTTTCTTT. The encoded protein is CASSPGRAVGTEAFF.

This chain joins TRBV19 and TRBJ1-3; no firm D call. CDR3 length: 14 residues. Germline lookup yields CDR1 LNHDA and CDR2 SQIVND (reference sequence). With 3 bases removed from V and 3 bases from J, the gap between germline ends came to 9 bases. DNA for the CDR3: TGTGCCAGTAGTATTAACGCGGGTGGAAACACCATATATTTT. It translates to CASSINAGGNTIYF.

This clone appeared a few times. The CDR3 DNA sequence: TGTGCCAGCAGCCCGAAGGGACAATTTGAAGCTTTCTTT. This translates into CASSPKGQFEAFF. The rearrangement uses TRBV7-2 and TRBJ1-1, with D possibly being TRBD1 (6 bases). CDR3 length equals 13 residues. Germline assignment: CDR1 SGHTA and CDR2 FQGNSA. With 5 bases removed from V and 7 bases from J, the gap between germline ends came to 14 bases. Based on the CDR3 plus reference TRBV7-2 and TRBJ1-1, the full variable domain is GAGVSQSPSNKVTEKGKDVELRCDPISGHTALYWYRQSLGQGLEFLIYFQGNSAPDKSGLPSDRFSAERTGGSVSTLTIQRTQQEDSAVYLCASSPKGQFEAFFGQGTRLTVV.